This T cell receptor (beta chain) was recorded in a study of T cell clonality in common variable immunodeficiency. Study-level results: Compared with healthy controls, CVID subjects showed increased TCRbeta clonality, mostly in about a third. Shared TCRbeta clones were fewer between CVID subjects than controls.

This clone was counted many times. Its antigen is currently unknown. The read gets to within 3 residues of the CDR3 end, and the germline J gene fills in the rest. Germline V lookup: CDR1 SGHRS, CDR2 YFSETQ. Losses at the gene ends were 5 bases for V and 3 bases for J; bases not matched to a gene: 5. The CDR3 is 14 amino acids. Generated by immunoSEQ multiplex PCR, the TCRdb table keeps only in-frame clones and is missing some. The sample includes 30,000 to 40,000 clones, none of them occurring once. The sequence was obtained from a person aged 18 to 75 in good health. The chain recombines TRBV5-1 with TRBJ2-3; TRBD2 agrees at 8 bases. Sequencing used peripheral blood mononuclear cells. The covered CDR3 bases are TGCGCCAGCAGTCCCGGGACTAGTACAGATACG. Translated: CASSPGTSTDT. The CDR3 reads in full as CASSPGTSTDTQYF.